Below are 29 T cell receptor beta chains sequenced from a single sample in a study of T cells after yellow fever vaccination. TCRdb redid the calling of the 5' RACE reads with MiXCR, one entry per CDR3 protein. This sample has hundreds of thousands of distinct CDR3 sequences, with roughly a sixth found just once. This material consisted of PBMCs, taken 4 to 5 days after the first yellow fever vaccination. Every receptor here comes from a man aged 18-30 years who received the YFV17D yellow fever vaccine.

Ten or more counts support this clonotype. CDR3 loop: CASGEGSEQYV. Here the CDR3 DNA reads TGTGCTTCGGGGGAGGGCTCCGAGCAGTACGTC. This chain links TRBV10-3 with TRBJ2-7, with 7 positions matching TRBD2. The CDR3 covers 11 residues. Germline V CDR1 and CDR2: ENHRY, SYGVKD.

The gene calls are TRBV7-8 and TRBJ1-3; D might be TRBD1 (5 bases). The CDR3 is made up of 14 amino acids. Germline V lookup: CDR1 SGHVS, CDR2 FQNEAQ. Trimming stripped 5 bases from V and 0 bases from J, with 8 bases between. CDR3 sequence reads: CASSVGTSGNTIYF. CDR3 nucleotides: TGTGCCAGCAGCGTCGGGACCTCTGGAAACACCATATATTTT.

This chain connects TRBV5-1 to TRBJ2-1; 9 nucleotides match TRBD2. This CDR3 contains 15 residues. Trimming took 1 base from V and 9 from J; bases not matched to a gene: 8. Germline CDR1 reads SGHRS; CDR2 reads YFSETQ. The CDR3 reads CASSLTSGGPTEQFF. The CDR3 DNA reads as TGCGCCAGCAGCTTGACCAGCGGGGGGCCTACTGAGCAGTTCTTC.

This rearrangement joins TRBV9 to TRBJ2-3; 16 nucleotides line up with TRBD2. CDR1 and CDR2 (germline): SGDLS, YYNGEE. The CDR3 has 16 amino acids. J lost 5 bases, V lost 5 bases, and 5 bases had no gene match. CDR3 in DNA: TGTGCCAGCAGGGGACTAGCGGGGGGGCCAGAAGATACGCAGTATTTT. Protein: CASRGLAGGPEDTQYF.

V is TRBV4-2 and J is TRBJ2-3; 11 bases line up with TRBD2. This CDR3 region has 17 residues. The J segment lost 2 bases and the V segment lost 1 base, leaving 5 bases of the junction unmatched. The germline V gene encodes CDR1 LGHNA and CDR2 YNFKEQ. CDR3 DNA sequence: TGTGCCAGCAGCCAAGTAGAACTAGCGGGGGTCACAGATACGCAGTATTTT. As protein: CASSQVELAGVTDTQYF.

This clonotype was recorded many times. The rearrangement uses TRBV4-3 and TRBJ1-5, with no clear D. The CDR3 has 14 amino acids. Per the germline V gene, CDR1 is LGHNA and CDR2 is YSLEER. Trimming left V 0 bases short and J 6 bases short, with 9 bases between. CDR3 amino acids: CASSQDSGSQPQHF. Written as DNA, the CDR3 is TGCGCCAGCAGCCAAGACAGTGGTAGTCAGCCCCAGCATTTT.

The chain combines TRBV25-1 with TRBJ2-5, with no clear D. There are 13 residues in the CDR3. V lost 4 bases and J lost 1, with 7 bases in between. Germline lookup yields CDR1 MGHDK and CDR2 SYGVNS. CDR3 protein: CASSVSLQETQYF. The CDR3 region has the DNA TGTGCCAGCAGTGTTTCCCTCCAAGAGACCCAGTACTTC.

This clonotype was detected only a few times. V gene TRBV6-2 or TRBV6-3 combines with J gene TRBJ1-1; 7 positions match TRBD1. The V gene end was trimmed by 5 bases and the J gene end by 4 bases; junction bases not matched to a gene: 7. Germline values: CDR1 MNHEY, CDR2 SVGEGT. The CDR3 length is 14 residues. CDR3 amino acids: CASSLDRRVTEAFF. The DNA of the CDR3 is TGTGCCAGCAGTCTGGACAGGAGGGTCACTGAAGCTTTCTTT.

This clonotype was counted only a few times. V and J are TRBV18 and TRBJ1-2, with 9 bases fitting TRBD1. This CDR3 spans 15 amino acids. V trimming: 4 bases; J trimming: 4 bases; junction bases outside the gene matches: 7. CDR1 is KGHSH and CDR2 is LQKENI in the germline V gene. CDR3 residues: CASSRDRAGFYGYTF. The CDR3 DNA reads as TGTGCCAGCTCACGGGACAGGGCAGGCTTCTATGGCTACACCTTC.

V and J are TRBV5-1 and TRBJ2-2, with a weak D call TRBD1 (5 bases). Trimming took 0 bases from V and 1 from J, leaving 7 bases between them. This CDR3 has 15 residues. Germline loops: CDR1 SGHRS, CDR2 YFSETQ. The CDR3 reads CASSLEGLNTGELFF. DNA for the CDR3: TGCGCCAGCAGCTTGGAGGGGTTGAACACCGGGGAGCTGTTTTTT.

This chain joins TRBV7-2 and TRBJ2-7; D is possibly TRBD2 (6 bases). Trimming stripped 4 bases from V and 6 bases from J, with 16 bases between. Germline loops: CDR1 SGHTA, CDR2 FQGNSA. This CDR3 is 14 amino acids long. CDR3 sequence reads: CASSSRFGGIEQYF. CDR3 bases: TGTGCCAGCAGCTCCCGTTTTGGGGGGATCGAGCAGTACTTC.

This chain uses TRBV6-5 with TRBJ2-6; the D is unclear. This CDR3 has 15 amino acids. Germline CDR1 and CDR2: MNHEY and SVGAGI. V was clipped by 2 bases and J by 0 bases, with 5 bases between them. For the CDR3, the DNA is TGTGCCAGCAGTTACCTTAGCTCTGGGGCCAACGTCCTGACTTTC. It is translated as CASSYLSSGANVLTF.

In this sample, this clonotype turned up a few times. V and J are TRBV5-1 and TRBJ1-2, with D unclear. The V gene lost 0 bases and the J gene lost 3 bases, with 15 bases spanning the gap. Germline V gene lookup returns CDR1 SGHRS and CDR2 YFSETQ. This CDR3 has 16 amino acids. The chain's CDR3 is CASSLEPGGKDYGYTF. The CDR3 DNA follows: TGCGCCAGCAGCTTGGAACCAGGAGGAAAGGACTATGGCTACACCTTC.

This clonotype has just a few counts. The V and J genes are TRBV5-1 and TRBJ2-3; TRBD2 matches at 11 bases. V shed 4 bases, J shed 1 base, and the junction held 8 bases outside the gene matches. CDR1 SGHRS and CDR2 YFSETQ come from the germline V gene. There are 17 residues in the CDR3. The CDR3 loop is CASSDGPTSGGTDTQYF. The CDR3 DNA is TGCGCCAGCAGCGATGGGCCGACTAGCGGGGGCACAGATACGCAGTATTTT. Full variable domain (remainder filled in from reference TRBV5-1 and TRBJ2-3): KAGVTQTPRYLIKTRGQQVTLSCSPISGHRSVSWYQQTPGQGLQFLFEYFSETQRNKGNFPGRFSGRQFSNSRSEMNVSTLELGDSALYLCASSDGPTSGGTDTQYFGPGTRLTVL.

The CDR3 coding sequence is TGTGCCAGCAGCGCCCCAGGGGTCCCTTTTAACTATGGCTACACCTTC. This codes for CASSAPGVPFNYGYTF. The chain joins TRBV7-9 to TRBJ1-2, with a tentative D call TRBD1 (6 bases). The CDR3 runs 16 residues. Germline assignment: CDR1 SEHNR and CDR2 FQNEAQ (reference sequence). V was trimmed by 5 bases and J by 1 base, leaving 17 bases between them.

The chain links TRBV5-8 to TRBJ2-2; unclear D gene. The CDR3 sequence is 14 residues long. V was shortened by 2 bases and J by 1 base, with 6 bases between the two germline ends. CDR1 and CDR2 (germline): SGHTS, YDEGEE. In DNA form, the CDR3 reads TGTGCCAGCAGCTTTCCGGAGAACACCGGGGAGCTGTTTTTT. It encodes CASSFPENTGELFF.

This clonotype was counted a few times. The chain employs TRBV12-3 or TRBV12-4 and TRBJ2-3; 10 bases align to TRBD2. V shed 3 bases, J shed 5 bases, and the junction held 11 bases outside the gene matches. The CDR3 is made up of 17 amino acids. The DNA for the CDR3 is TGTGCCAGCAGTTTCTTTGGTAGGACTAGCGGAAAAGATACGCAGTATTTT. Translation gives CASSFFGRTSGKDTQYF.

The chain carries TRBV29-1 and TRBJ2-3; 9 positions agree with TRBD2. The junction had 11 bases not matched to a gene; V was cut back by 7 bases and J by 3 bases. The CDR3 sequence is 15 residues long. From germline, CDR1 is SQVTM and CDR2 ANQGSEA. In DNA form, the CDR3 reads TGCAGCGCATCCCCGACTAGCGGATTTACAGATACGCAGTATTTT. Protein product: CSASPTSGFTDTQYF.

This sequence joins TRBV28 and TRBJ1-6; maybe TRBD1 (6 bases). The V end was cut by 3 bases, the J end by 10 bases, with 13 bases between. The CDR3 sequence is 14 residues long. Germline assignment: CDR1 MDHEN and CDR2 SYDVKM. DNA of the CDR3: TGTGCCAGCAGTTTTGGGGCCAGGGGATCACCCCTCCACTTT. It yields the protein CASSFGARGSPLHF.

The V gene is TRBV5-1, the J gene TRBJ1-4; 7 positions agree with TRBD1. The trim removed 5 bases at V and 8 bases at J, leaving 15 bases unmatched. From germline, CDR1 is SGHRS and CDR2 YFSETQ. The CDR3 has 16 amino acids. The CDR3 is CASRPTRQGGVEKLFF. The CDR3 bases are TGCGCCAGCAGACCCACCCGACAGGGCGGGGTGGAAAAACTGTTTTTT.

This chain connects TRBV20-1 to TRBJ2-3; 12 bases match TRBD2. CDR1 is DFQATT, CDR2 SNEGSKA, per germline (reference sequence). The V gene end was trimmed by 3 bases and the J gene end by 2 bases; junction bases not matched to a gene: 12. CDR3 length equals 18 residues. The CDR3 sequence: CSASPITSGGPPTDTQYF. In DNA form, the CDR3 reads TGCAGTGCTAGCCCCATCACTAGCGGGGGGCCCCCCACAGATACGCAGTATTTT.

The gene calls are TRBV7-6 and TRBJ2-2, with D possibly TRBD2 on 7 matching bases. Looked up from germline, CDR1 is SGHVS and CDR2 is FNYEAQ. V lost 2 bases and J lost 3, with 16 bases in between. This CDR3 spans 17 amino acids. CDR3 protein: CASSLRLRGADTGELFF. DNA of the CDR3: TGTGCCAGCAGCTTAAGGCTCCGGGGGGCGGACACCGGGGAGCTGTTTTTT.

This chain joins TRBV5-4 and TRBJ2-3; TRBD2 aligns across 10 bases. Germline V gene sequence: CDR1 SGHNT, CDR2 YYREEE (reference sequence). V shed 1 base and J 4 bases; nucleotides not matched to a gene: 6. This CDR3 comprises 16 residues. The CDR3 loop reads CASSLRSGGAPDTQYF. In nucleotides, the CDR3 is TGTGCCAGCAGCTTGAGGAGCGGGGGGGCCCCAGATACGCAGTATTTT.

This clonotype was seen a few times. The genes are TRBV6-5 and TRBJ2-3; a weak D match, TRBD1 (5 bases). The CDR3 loop spans 14 amino acids. V was cut by 2 bases and J by 0 bases, with 6 bases left in between. Germline CDR1 and CDR2: MNHEY and SVGAGI. CDR3 in DNA: TGTGCCAGCAGTTACAAGGGGAGCACAGATACGCAGTATTTT. Translation: CASSYKGSTDTQYF.

This chain uses TRBV5-1 with TRBJ1-1; D not certain. There are 13 residues in the CDR3. V lost 0 bases and J 5 bases, leaving 8 bases between the germline ends. Germline CDR1 is SGHRS and CDR2 is YFSETQ. CDR3 bases: TGCGCCAGCAGCTTGGGGGTTAGTACTGAAGCTTTCTTT. This sequence encodes CASSLGVSTEAFF.

This chain joins TRBV9 and TRBJ2-3; TRBD2 might be the D (6 bases). Germline V gene data show CDR1 as SGDLS and CDR2 as YYNGEE. V lost 4 bases and J 2 bases, leaving 14 bases between the germline ends. The CDR3 is 15 residues long. The CDR3 sequence is CASSPPGLLTDTQYF. The DNA of the CDR3 is TGTGCCAGCAGCCCCCCGGGACTTCTCACAGATACGCAGTATTTT. Full variable domain (outside the CDR3, taken from reference TRBV9 and TRBJ2-3): DSGVTQTPKHLITATGQRVTLRCSPRSGDLSVYWYQQSLDQGLQFLIQYYNGEERAKGNILERFSAQQFPDLHSELNLSSLELGDSALYFCASSPPGLLTDTQYFGPGTRLTVL.

This clonotype was counted at least ten times. V usage is TRBV7-6 and J usage is TRBJ1-3; weak D call: TRBD1 (5 bases). Trimming stripped 5 bases from V and 0 bases from J, with 11 bases between. The CDR3 length is 15 residues. CDR1 is SGHVS, CDR2 FNYEAQ, per germline. The CDR3 coding sequence is TGTGCCAGCAGCAGGGGAAGGGTCTCTGGAAACACCATATATTTT. Amino acid sequence: CASSRGRVSGNTIYF.

This clonotype was counted between two and nine times. The J gene is TRBJ1-4, the V gene TRBV3-1; 8 bases are shared with TRBD1. With 2 bases clipped from V and 8 bases from J, the junction kept 10 bases outside the gene matches. The CDR3 consists of 16 residues. Germline loops: CDR1 LGHDT, CDR2 YNNKEL (reference sequence). The chain's CDR3 is CASSQLLQGVREKLFF. CDR3 nucleotides: TGTGCCAGCAGCCAATTGTTACAGGGGGTGCGAGAAAAACTGTTTTTT. Full variable domain (remainder filled in from reference TRBV3-1 and TRBJ1-4): DTAVSQTPKYLVTQMGNDKSIKCEQNLGHDTMYWYKQDSKKFLKIMFSYNNKELIINETVPNRFSPKSPDKAHLNLHINSLELGDSAVYFCASSQLLQGVREKLFFGSGTQLSVL.

This chain connects TRBV20-1 to TRBJ1-6, with D tentatively TRBD1 (5 bases). V was cut by 2 bases and J by 6 bases, with 17 bases left in between. Germline V gives CDR1 DFQATT, CDR2 SNEGSKA (reference sequence). The CDR3 is 16 residues long. As DNA, the CDR3 is TGCAGTGCTAGACCGACCCGGGGCAGCGTTAATTCACCCCTCCACTTT. This gives the protein CSARPTRGSVNSPLHF.